What follows are 23 T cell receptor beta chains derived from one specimen sequenced in a study of blood T cell repertoires in COVID-19. TCRdb's copy holds only in-frame clones and misses some; the assay was immunoSEQ multiplex PCR. The table includes a few hundred thousand clones, around 90% detected once. The sample taken for sequencing was PBMCs or T cells enriched from blood (not recorded which). The receptor set was obtained from a woman in her 30s who had recovered from COVID-19.

The chain links TRBV4-1 to TRBJ2-5; D remains unclear. The V end lost 0 bases, the J end lost 4 bases, and 9 bases lay between the germline ends. Germline CDR1 reads MGHRA; CDR2 reads YSYEKL. The CDR3 loop spans 14 amino acids. The CDR3 bases are TGCGCCAGCAGCCAAGATCCGTCGGGAGAGACCCAGTACTTC. It codes for CASSQDPSGETQYF.

CDR3 residues: CASSRQGLYEQYF. CDR3 coding DNA: TGTGCCAGCAGCCGACAGGGTTTATACGAGCAGTACTTC. This chain connects TRBV28 to TRBJ2-7; TRBD1 agrees at 7 bases. V trimming: 6 bases; J trimming: 4 bases; junction bases outside the gene matches: 6. Germline CDR1 reads MDHEN; CDR2 reads SYDVKM. The CDR3 has 13 amino acids. The full variable domain, in which reference TRBV28 and TRBJ2-7 provide the parts outside the CDR3, is DVKVTQSSRYLVKRTGEKVFLECVQDMDHENMFWYRQDPGLGLRLIYFSYDVKMKEKGDIPEGYSVSREKKERFSLILESASTNQTSMYLCASSRQGLYEQYFGPGTRLTVT.

The chain joins TRBV11-2 to TRBJ2-7; 7 nucleotides agree with TRBD1. Germline V gives CDR1 SGHAT, CDR2 FQNNGV. This CDR3 is 16 amino acids long. V lost 5 bases and J lost 4; bases outside the gene matches: 14. This chain's CDR3 is CASSPPRWDSVYEQYF. CDR3 bases: TGTGCCAGCAGCCCCCCCCGATGGGACAGTGTTTACGAGCAGTACTTC.

The chain couples TRBV27 to TRBJ2-1; 12 bases match TRBD1. V shed 6 bases and J 2 bases; nucleotides not matched to a gene: 8. CDR1 is MNHEY, CDR2 SMNVEV, per germline (reference sequence). This CDR3 has 17 amino acids. Here the CDR3 DNA reads TGTGCCAGCAGGCAATTTGGGACAGGGGGCGCCTACAATGAGCAGTTCTTC. Encoded protein: CASRQFGTGGAYNEQFF.

The rearrangement joins TRBV28 to TRBJ1-3; perhaps TRBD1 as D (6 bases). The CDR3 has 16 amino acids. V was pared by 4 bases and J by 2 bases, with 15 bases between. Per germline, CDR1 MDHEN and CDR2 SYDVKM. CDR3 sequence: CASSSGGAGAGNTIYF. Here the CDR3 DNA reads TGTGCCAGCAGTTCGGGGGGGGCTGGGGCTGGAAACACCATATATTTT.

CDR3 nucleotides: TGTGCCAGCAGCGAAAGGACTGCCAACTATGGCTACACCTTC. Translated: CASSERTANYGYTF. The chain has TRBV14 and TRBJ1-2; no firm D call. The germline V gene has CDR1 SGHDN and CDR2 FVKESK. This CDR3 spans 14 amino acids. Trimming took off 5 bases at V and 2 bases at J, with 12 bases between the two ends.

This chain connects TRBV3-1 (or the pseudogene TRBV3-2) to TRBJ1-1, with D possibly matching TRBD1 (5 bases). V shed 3 bases and J shed 2 bases, with 10 bases lying between them. CDR3 length: 14 residues. CDR1 is LGHDT and CDR2 is YNNKEL in the germline V gene (reference sequence). Here the CDR3 DNA reads TGTGCCAGCAGCCAGGCCCAGGGTAACACTGAAGCTTTCTTT. Its translation is CASSQAQGNTEAFF.

The chain is built from TRBV10-3 and TRBJ2-7; perhaps TRBD1 as D (6 bases). The CDR3 is 13 amino acids. With 4 bases removed from V and 5 bases from J, the gap between germline ends came to 12 bases. Germline assignment: CDR1 ENHRY and CDR2 SYGVKD. The CDR3 nucleotides are TGTGCCATCAGTGGACAGGACAAAGACGAGCAGTACTTC. This sequence encodes CAISGQDKDEQYF.

This chain links TRBV2 with TRBJ2-7; 8 nucleotides match TRBD2. The CDR3 spans 15 residues. From germline, CDR1 is SNHLY and CDR2 FYNNEI. Trimming cost V 2 bases and J 6 bases; bases outside gene matches: 9. CDR3 loop: CASSELSAGVGEQYF. The CDR3 nucleotides read TGTGCCAGCAGTGAACTCTCAGCGGGAGTCGGCGAGCAGTACTTC.

The chain carries TRBV7-9 and TRBJ2-7, with D perhaps TRBD1 (6 bases). Trimming left V 5 bases short and J 2 bases short, with 13 bases between. This CDR3 has 14 residues. The germline V gene has CDR1 SEHNR and CDR2 FQNEAQ (reference sequence). The CDR3 loop is CASSVEKGAYEQYF. For the CDR3, the DNA is TGTGCCAGCAGCGTCGAAAAGGGGGCCTACGAGCAGTACTTC. The full variable domain, its missing parts supplied by reference TRBV7-9 and TRBJ2-7, is DTGVSQNPRHKITKRGQNVTFRCDPISEHNRLYWYRQTLGQGPEFLTYFQNEAQLEKSRLLSDRFSAERPKGSFSTLEIQRTEQGDSAMYLCASSVEKGAYEQYFGPGTRLTVT.

The rearrangement links TRBV2 to TRBJ2-3; D may be TRBD2 (6 bases). Deletions cut 4 bases from V and 2 bases from J, with 16 bases between. The germline V gene has CDR1 SNHLY and CDR2 FYNNEI. This CDR3 has 16 amino acids. The CDR3 loop is CASSARDPRSTDTQYF. CDR3 DNA: TGTGCCAGCAGTGCGCGGGACCCTCGGTCCACAGATACGCAGTATTTT.

V gene TRBV7-9 combines with J gene TRBJ1-1; no clear D. Germline CDR1 reads SEHNR; CDR2 reads FQNEAQ (reference sequence). The V end was cut by 3 bases, the J end by 0 bases, with 8 bases between. The CDR3 spans 14 residues. The CDR3 loop reads CASSFSQVNTEAFF. The CDR3, as DNA: TGTGCCAGCAGCTTCTCTCAGGTGAACACTGAAGCTTTCTTT.

Remarks on this clone: Other nucleotide sequences in the sample specify the same CDR3. V usage is TRBV7-2 and J usage is TRBJ2-2; TRBD1 is a possible D gene (5 bases). This CDR3 contains 15 residues. V was shortened by 2 bases and J by 4 bases, with 11 bases between the two germline ends. CDR1 is SGHTA, CDR2 FQGNSA, per germline. This chain's CDR3 is CASSLRQGGTGELFF. The CDR3 region has the DNA TGTGCCAGCAGCTTAAGGCAGGGTGGCACCGGGGAGCTGTTTTTT.

The chain has TRBV5-1 and TRBJ1-3; 11 bases match TRBD1. CDR3 length: 19 residues. CDR1 SGHRS and CDR2 YFSETQ come from the germline V gene. After removal of 4 bases from V and 0 bases from J, the junction contained 12 bases not matched to a gene. CDR3 in amino acids: CASSIGTGGSLSSGNTIYF. For the CDR3, the DNA is TGCGCCAGCAGCATCGGGACAGGGGGTTCACTATCCTCTGGAAACACCATATATTTT.

The J gene is TRBJ1-1, the V gene TRBV4-3, with a possible D match to TRBD1 (6 bases). The V gene's germline CDR1 is LGHNA and CDR2 YSLEER. The CDR3 spans 14 residues. Between the trimmed V and J ends, which lost 1 base and 6 bases, there was a span of 12 bases. This CDR3 is CASSQVSGAAEAFF. In DNA, the CDR3 is TGCGCCAGCAGCCAAGTTTCAGGGGCCGCTGAAGCTTTCTTT.

This chain connects TRBV5-1 to TRBJ2-3, with 8 bases fitting TRBD1. CDR1 SGHRS and CDR2 YFSETQ come from the germline V gene. The CDR3 is made up of 17 amino acids. Trimming cost V 1 base and J 0 bases; bases outside gene matches: 7. The CDR3 DNA is TGCGCCAGCAGCTTGACCCCGGGACAGGCTAGCACAGATACGCAGTATTTT. Translation: CASSLTPGQASTDTQYF.

The genes are TRBV2 and TRBJ2-1, with D perhaps TRBD2 (5 bases). Trimming removed 0 bases from V and 11 bases from J, with 8 bases in between. This CDR3 contains 12 residues. Germline lookup yields CDR1 SNHLY and CDR2 FYNNEI. CDR3: CASSEARAKQFF. The CDR3 DNA reads TGTGCCAGCAGTGAAGCGAGGGCTAAGCAGTTCTTC. Drawing the rest from reference TRBV2 and TRBJ2-1, the complete variable domain is EPEVTQTPSHQVTQMGQEVILRCVPISNHLYFYWYRQILGQKVEFLVSFYNNEISEKSEIFDDQFSVERPDGSNFTLKIRSTKLEDSAMYFCASSEARAKQFFGPGTRLTVL.

The chain recombines TRBV28 with TRBJ2-4; maybe TRBD2 (5 bases). Trimming took off 5 bases at V and 8 bases at J, with 22 bases between the two ends. This CDR3 has 16 amino acids. Germline V CDR1 and CDR2: MDHEN, SYDVKM. This CDR3 is CASSPRPDRLRDIQYF. The CDR3 DNA reads as TGTGCCAGCAGTCCGCGACCGGATCGCCTGAGGGACATTCAGTACTTC.

The chain joins TRBV7-2 to TRBJ1-2; TRBD1 matches at 7 bases. Losses at the gene ends were 5 bases for V and 4 bases for J; bases not matched to a gene: 7. The germline CDR1 and CDR2 sequences are SGHTA and FQGNSA. The CDR3 runs to 14 residues. The CDR3 region has the DNA TGTGCCAGCAGCCCAGGGGGGCAATTCTATGGCTACACCTTC. Its protein product is CASSPGGQFYGYTF.

The chain combines TRBV11-3 with TRBJ2-2; the match to TRBD2 covers 13 bases. The CDR3 loop spans 16 amino acids. Per germline, CDR1 SGHNT and CDR2 YENEEA. The ends lost 5 bases at V and 5 bases at J; junction bases unmatched: 5. CDR3 residues: CASSPRLAGGTGELFF. For the CDR3, the DNA is TGTGCCAGCAGCCCCAGACTAGCGGGAGGTACCGGGGAGCTGTTTTTT.

The chain recombines TRBV7-2 with TRBJ1-6; a weak D match, TRBD1 (6 bases). CDR3 length: 15 amino acids. V lost 5 bases to trimming and J lost 3 bases, with 11 bases between them. Germline V lookup: CDR1 SGHTA, CDR2 FQGNSA. Here the CDR3 reads CASSKGQNYNSPLHF. CDR3 sequence (DNA): TGTGCCAGCAGCAAGGGACAAAACTATAATTCACCCCTCCACTTT.

The V gene is TRBV1, the J gene TRBJ1-6; TRBD1 reflects the table's D call only, with no check against the DNA. TRBV1 is a pseudogene locus. This CDR3 spans 18 amino acids. For the CDR3, the DNA is TGCACCAGCAGCCAACAGGTCCGAAGGGGCTTGAGTAATTCACCCCTCCACTTT. Translation: CTSSQQVRRGLSNSPLHF.

The chain is built from TRBV7-2 and TRBJ2-3; possibly TRBD2 for D (6 bases). Germline CDR1 reads SGHTA; CDR2 reads FQGNSA. This CDR3 is 13 amino acids long. Between the trimmed V and J ends, which lost 5 bases and 4 bases, there was a span of 10 bases. The CDR3 loop is CASSTSQADTQYF. CDR3 DNA: TGTGCCAGCAGCACTAGCCAGGCAGATACGCAGTATTTT. Drawing the rest from reference TRBV7-2 and TRBJ2-3, the complete variable domain is GAGVSQSPSNKVTEKGKDVELRCDPISGHTALYWYRQSLGQGLEFLIYFQGNSAPDKSGLPSDRFSAERTGGSVSTLTIQRTQQEDSAVYLCASSTSQADTQYFGPGTRLTVL.